Shown below are 17 T cell receptor beta chains from a single sample sequenced in a study of cytomegalovirus exposure and HLA in healthy donors. Vbeta (60) and Jbeta (13) primers were used in the PCR. Here immunoSEQ multiplex PCR was the method, and the copy in TCRdb shows in-frame clones only, minus some. The sample contains about 170,000 clones, about 79% of which appear only once. Sequenced input: PBMCs. Every receptor here comes from a woman between 50 and 59 years old in good health and CMV-seropositive.

This rearrangement joins TRBV2 to TRBJ2-1; D may be TRBD2 (6 bases). The CDR3 sequence is 16 residues long. In germline, CDR1 is SNHLY, CDR2 FYNNEI. Trimming left V 4 bases short and J 2 bases short, with 15 bases between. The CDR3: CASSVAGFPAYNEQFF. Written as DNA, the CDR3 is TGTGCCAGCAGTGTTGCGGGGTTCCCGGCCTACAATGAGCAGTTCTTC.

This clone has just a few counts. The chain uses TRBV2 and TRBJ2-7; 9 nucleotides agree with TRBD1. Germline V CDR1 and CDR2: SNHLY, FYNNEI. The CDR3 is made up of 13 amino acids. Trimming at V came to 6 bases and at J to 2 bases, leaving 2 bases not matched to a gene. CDR3 nucleotide sequence: TGTGCCAGCAGGACAGGGGGACCCTACGAGCAGTACTTC. Translated, it gives CASRTGGPYEQYF.

The chain has TRBV5-1 and TRBJ2-3; TRBD1 is a possible D gene (5 bases). The CDR3 is 15 residues long. CDR1 SGHRS and CDR2 YFSETQ come from the germline V gene. The V and J ends lost 6 bases and 3 bases respectively, with 17 bases between them. CDR3 sequence reads: CASNLGRVVTDTQYF. The CDR3 DNA sequence: TGCGCCAGCAACCTAGGCAGGGTAGTGACAGATACGCAGTATTTT.

This chain uses TRBV6-5 with TRBJ2-5, with D possibly matching TRBD1 (7 bases). This CDR3 is built from 15 residues. CDR1 is MNHEY, CDR2 SVGAGI, per germline. Trimming removed 8 bases at V and 5 bases at J, with 21 bases between. The CDR3 region is CASAGTHLQGETQYF. In DNA, the CDR3 is TGTGCCAGCGCGGGGACCCACTTACAGGGGGAGACCCAGTACTTC.

The chain combines TRBV5-6 with TRBJ1-2, with TRBD1 matching 9 bases. Germline V lookup: CDR1 SGHDT, CDR2 YYEEEE. The V segment lost 4 bases and the J segment 6 bases; nucleotides outside the gene matches: 7. This CDR3 spans 14 amino acids. For the CDR3, the DNA is TGTGCCAGCAGCAGGGGACAGGGATCTAATGGCTACACCTTC. Translated, it gives CASSRGQGSNGYTF.

The chain recombines TRBV20-1 with TRBJ1-1, with D unresolved. The CDR3 totals 10 residues. Trimming took 7 bases from V and 4 from J, leaving 7 bases between them. CDR1 is DFQATT and CDR2 is SNEGSKA in the germline V gene (reference sequence). In nucleotides, the CDR3 is TGCAGTGTACAGATCACTGAAGCTTTCTTT. Protein sequence: CSVQITEAFF.

The chain carries TRBV7-6 and TRBJ2-5; TRBD1 might be the D (6 bases). Germline V lookup: CDR1 SGHVS, CDR2 FNYEAQ. The CDR3 length is 14 residues. The V gene lost 2 bases and the J gene lost 1 base, with 8 bases spanning the gap. As DNA, the CDR3 is TGTGCCAGCAGCTTACAGGGGTTCCAAGAGACCCAGTACTTC. Its protein is CASSLQGFQETQYF. Based on the CDR3 plus reference TRBV7-6 and TRBJ2-5, the full variable domain is GAGVSQSPRYKVTKRGQDVALRCDPISGHVSLYWYRQALGQGPEFLTYFNYEAQQDKSGLPNDRFSAERPEGSISTLTIQRTEQRDSAMYRCASSLQGFQETQYFGPGTRLLVL.

This chain joins TRBV5-1 and TRBJ2-1; TRBD2 aligns across 7 bases. The CDR3 has 17 residues. With 0 bases clipped from V and 1 base from J, the junction kept 7 bases outside the gene matches. Germline CDR1 reads SGHRS; CDR2 reads YFSETQ. CDR3 sequence (DNA): TGCGCCAGCAGCTTGGGGGTAGCGGGCGGTTCCTACAATGAGCAGTTCTTC. This encodes CASSLGVAGGSYNEQFF. The full variable domain, in which reference TRBV5-1 and TRBJ2-1 provide the parts outside the CDR3, is KAGVTQTPRYLIKTRGQQVTLSCSPISGHRSVSWYQQTPGQGLQFLFEYFSETQRNKGNFPGRFSGRQFSNSRSEMNVSTLELGDSALYLCASSLGVAGGSYNEQFFGPGTRLTVL.

To note about this clone: This CDR3 is also generated by other DNA sequences in the sample. The CDR3 nucleotides are TGTGCCAGCAGCTTATTACAGGGGAGCACTGAAGCTTTCTTT. This encodes CASSLLQGSTEAFF. The chain joins TRBV7-9 to TRBJ1-1, with 7 bases aligning to TRBD1. J was trimmed by 4 bases and V by 2 bases; bases with no gene match: 4. Germline V CDR1 and CDR2: SEHNR, FQNEAQ (reference sequence). This CDR3 region has 14 residues.

This chain uses TRBV9 with TRBJ2-7; 7 positions agree with TRBD2. There are 15 residues in the CDR3. CDR1 is SGDLS, CDR2 YYNGEE, per germline. V shed 3 bases and J 2 bases; nucleotides not matched to a gene: 8. This chain's CDR3 is CASSGERGEAYEQYF. CDR3 nucleotide sequence: TGTGCCAGCAGCGGAGAGCGGGGCGAAGCCTACGAGCAGTACTTC.

This chain uses TRBV2 with TRBJ2-5; TRBD1 might be the D (6 bases). Germline loops: CDR1 SNHLY, CDR2 FYNNEI. This CDR3 is built from 15 residues. V shed 7 bases and J shed 5 bases, with 20 bases lying between them. Here the CDR3 DNA reads TGTGCCAGCACCACACAGGGAAGAATGGGCGAGACCCAGTACTTC. It encodes CASTTQGRMGETQYF.

This chain links TRBV7-9 with TRBJ2-5; 11 bases fit TRBD1. CDR1 is SEHNR, CDR2 FQNEAQ, per germline (reference sequence). The CDR3 consists of 14 residues. Trimming took 5 bases from V and 4 from J; bases not matched to a gene: 3. The CDR3 nucleotides read TGTGCCAGCAGCACAGGGACAGGGGGAGAGACCCAGTACTTC. It specifies CASSTGTGGETQYF.

This clone was picked up one time. The gene calls are TRBV28 and TRBJ1-2; tentative D call: TRBD1 (6 bases). With 10 bases removed from V and 2 bases from J, the gap between germline ends came to 11 bases. CDR3 length: 12 amino acids. CDR1 MDHEN and CDR2 SYDVKM come from the germline V gene. The DNA of the CDR3 is TGTGCCATCGACAGGACCAACTATGGCTACACCTTC. Translation gives CAIDRTNYGYTF.

This clone was detected a few times. The chain has TRBV5-6 and TRBJ2-7; the D gene is possibly TRBD1 (6 bases). The CDR3 spans 14 residues. In germline, CDR1 is SGHDT, CDR2 YYEEEE. V was cut by 4 bases and J by 3 bases, with 14 bases left in between. CDR3 sequence reads: CASSAGTNLYEQYF. The CDR3, as DNA: TGTGCCAGCAGCGCCGGGACAAATCTCTACGAGCAGTACTTC.

This clone was seen a few times. This chain links TRBV5-1 with TRBJ2-3, with 9 nucleotides matching TRBD2. V lost 4 bases and J lost 8; bases outside the gene matches: 14. The CDR3 loop spans 16 amino acids. Germline CDR1 is SGHRS and CDR2 is YFSETQ. The CDR3 nucleotides read TGCGCCAGCAGCCCCGGTGGAGCGGGGGGTCTAGGTACGCAGTATTTT. It codes for CASSPGGAGGLGTQYF.

The chain couples TRBV19 to TRBJ1-5; a possible D gene is TRBD1 (5 bases). V lost 4 bases and J 4 bases, leaving 11 bases between the germline ends. CDR3 length: 14 amino acids. Germline V gene sequence: CDR1 LNHDA, CDR2 SQIVND (reference sequence). CDR3 amino acids: CASSRAGGNQPQHF. In nucleotides, the CDR3 is TGTGCCAGTAGTAGGGCGGGGGGGAATCAGCCCCAGCATTTT.

The chain employs TRBV5-1 and TRBJ2-5; 7 nucleotides match TRBD1. The CDR3 totals 16 residues. Looked up from germline, CDR1 is SGHRS and CDR2 is YFSETQ. V dropped 7 bases and J dropped 2; count of bases not matched to a gene: 14. DNA of the CDR3: TGCGCCAGCTCGGGGTTAGGGGGCGAACTACAAGAGACCCAGTACTTC. It codes for CASSGLGGELQETQYF.